These 23 T cell receptor beta chains were sequenced from one sample in a study of shared clonotypes between healthy human individuals. Profiled with immunoSEQ multiplex PCR; TCRdb holds only in-frame clones, not every one. The table lists roughly 500,000 clones, about 96% of them singletons. The sample consisted of naive CD4+ T cells sorted from blood. Specified subset: CD45RA+ positively selected. Receptors originate from a woman younger than 45 in good health.

This rearrangement joins TRBV6-5 to TRBJ2-5, with a possible D match to TRBD1 (5 bases). The CDR3 covers 14 residues. The V end was cut by 9 bases, the J end by 4 bases, with 18 bases between. CDR1 and CDR2 (germline): MNHEY, SVGAGI. CDR3 residues: CASQGSTNGETQYF. DNA for the CDR3: TGTGCCAGTCAGGGAAGCACTAATGGAGAGACCCAGTACTTC.

V gene TRBV5-1 combines with J gene TRBJ2-7; TRBD2 matches 9 bases. The CDR3 is 17 residues long. Trimming removed 4 bases from V and 0 bases from J; junction bases left unmatched: 11. Germline V gene sequence: CDR1 SGHRS, CDR2 YFSETQ. Here the CDR3 reads CASSHVAGVQSSYEQYF. In DNA, the CDR3 is TGCGCCAGCAGCCACGTAGCGGGAGTCCAGAGCTCCTACGAGCAGTACTTC.

This chain connects TRBV11-2 to TRBJ1-3; D is ambiguous. The V gene's germline CDR1 is SGHAT and CDR2 FQNNGV. Trimming pared 6 bases from V and 0 bases from J, leaving 12 bases between. This CDR3 has 15 residues. The CDR3 coding sequence is TGTGCCAGCAGTTTTAGGTTCAGCTCTGGAAACACCATATATTTT. Translation: CASSFRFSSGNTIYF.

The chain carries TRBV4-1 and TRBJ2-3; D unclear. The CDR3 has 12 residues. The V gene's germline CDR1 is MGHRA and CDR2 YSYEKL. The V end was cut by 4 bases, the J end by 13 bases, with 15 bases between. CDR3 region: CASSPPAERKYF. The CDR3 region has the DNA TGCGCCAGCAGCCCCCCCGCGGAAAGGAAGTATTTT.

The V gene is TRBV6-1, the J gene TRBJ2-1; the match to TRBD2 covers 7 bases. Germline trimming cut 0 bases from V and 8 bases from J; bases unmatched to any gene: 7. Germline V gene data show CDR1 as MNHNS and CDR2 as SASEGT. The CDR3 loop spans 15 amino acids. DNA for the CDR3: TGTGCCAGCAGTGAAGCAGCAGCGGGAAGGGATGAGCAGTTCTTC. As protein: CASSEAAAGRDEQFF.

The J gene is TRBJ2-1, the V gene TRBV28; TRBD2 matches at 10 bases. The CDR3 is 16 amino acids. V trimming: 0 bases; J trimming: 6 bases; junction bases outside the gene matches: 5. Germline CDR1 reads MDHEN; CDR2 reads SYDVKM. This CDR3 reads CASSLWSGRASNEQFF. The CDR3 DNA reads TGTGCCAGCAGTTTATGGAGCGGGAGGGCCTCCAATGAGCAGTTCTTC.

This chain joins TRBV18 and TRBJ2-6; D may be TRBD2 (6 bases). Per germline, CDR1 KGHSH and CDR2 LQKENI. This CDR3 has 16 residues. Trimming left V 4 bases short and J 0 bases short, with 10 bases between. Written as DNA, the CDR3 is TGTGCCAGCTCACGGGACTTGAACTCTGGGGCCAACGTCCTGACTTTC. Translated: CASSRDLNSGANVLTF.

The rearrangement uses TRBV5-1 and TRBJ1-2; TRBD1 might be the D (5 bases). This CDR3 spans 14 amino acids. Trimming pared 1 base from V and 8 bases from J, leaving 15 bases between. Germline V gives CDR1 SGHRS, CDR2 YFSETQ. In DNA, the CDR3 is TGCGCCAGCAGCTTGTCAAGCGGGGCGCGAGGCTACACCTTC. Its translation is CASSLSSGARGYTF.

On this clone: The same CDR3 arises from other DNA sequences in this sample as well. The chain recombines TRBV6-1 with TRBJ2-7, with D maybe TRBD2 (5 bases). The CDR3 runs 10 residues. Germline CDR1 MNHNS, CDR2 SASEGT. V was cut by 8 bases and J by 3 bases, with 5 bases left in between. CDR3 in amino acids: CASGSYEQYF. CDR3 in DNA: TGTGCCAGCGGGAGCTACGAGCAGTACTTC.

The chain couples TRBV4-1 to TRBJ2-2, with D possibly matching TRBD1 (5 bases). Germline values: CDR1 MGHRA, CDR2 YSYEKL. Trimming left V 10 bases short and J 0 bases short, with 9 bases between. The CDR3 loop spans 13 amino acids. The CDR3, as DNA: TGCGCCACACGACAGCCGAACACCGGGGAGCTGTTTTTT. Translation: CATRQPNTGELFF.

The chain carries TRBV27 and TRBJ2-7; TRBD2 matches 10 bases. V was pared by 3 bases and J by 5 bases, with 7 bases of the junction left unmatched. This CDR3 spans 15 amino acids. Germline V CDR1 and CDR2: MNHEY, SMNVEV (reference sequence). CDR3 sequence: CASSFAVAGGHEQYF. In DNA, the CDR3 is TGTGCCAGCAGTTTTGCTGTAGCGGGAGGTCACGAGCAGTACTTC.

The chain joins TRBV28 to TRBJ1-1; D may be TRBD1 (5 bases). CDR3 length: 17 residues. Germline V gene data show CDR1 as MDHEN and CDR2 as SYDVKM. With 6 bases removed from V and 1 base from J, the gap between germline ends came to 21 bases. CDR3 residues: CASSLGGATIGNTEAFF. DNA for the CDR3: TGTGCCAGCAGCCTGGGGGGAGCAACCATTGGGAACACTGAAGCTTTCTTT.

The V call is TRBV5-1, the J call TRBJ2-7; TRBD1 might be the D (5 bases). V was clipped by 1 base and J by 2 bases, with 13 bases between them. This CDR3 is 15 amino acids long. Germline assignment: CDR1 SGHRS and CDR2 YFSETQ. CDR3 protein: CASSLSTGRTYEQYF. The CDR3 nucleotides read TGCGCCAGCAGCTTGAGCACAGGTCGAACCTACGAGCAGTACTTC.

CDR3 sequence: CASSLGPANTEAFF. The DNA of the CDR3 is TGTGCCAGCAGCTTGGGACCGGCGAACACTGAAGCTTTCTTT. The chain couples TRBV7-9 to TRBJ1-1, with a tentative D call TRBD1 (5 bases). This CDR3 contains 14 residues. V was pared by 3 bases and J by 1 base, with 9 bases between. Germline values: CDR1 SEHNR, CDR2 FQNEAQ (reference sequence).

The chain recombines TRBV6-6 with TRBJ2-7, with TRBD2 matching over 7 bases. Germline trimming cut 8 bases from V and 0 bases from J; bases unmatched to any gene: 10. Germline lookup yields CDR1 MNHNY and CDR2 SVGAGI (reference sequence). The CDR3 loop spans 15 amino acids. The CDR3 DNA follows: TGTGCCAGCTCAGACTTCGGGGAGGGCTCCTACGAGCAGTACTTC. Amino acid sequence: CASSDFGEGSYEQYF.

In this sample, this clone turned up once. The chain recombines TRBV19 with TRBJ1-2, with D hard to call. Germline CDR1 is LNHDA and CDR2 is SQIVND (reference sequence). The CDR3 extends over 11 amino acids. V lost 2 bases and J lost 6, with 4 bases in between. CDR3 nucleotides: TGTGCCAGTAGTATAAGGGATGGCTACACCTTC. Translated: CASSIRDGYTF.

The V and J genes are TRBV10-2 and TRBJ2-7, with 10 bases that match TRBD2. Trimming at V came to 6 bases and at J to 6 bases, leaving 8 bases not matched to a gene. CDR1 is WSHSY, CDR2 SAAADI, per germline. CDR3 length: 14 amino acids. CDR3 sequence reads: CASRVGLAALEQYF. The CDR3 nucleotides read TGCGCCAGCAGGGTAGGACTAGCGGCTCTCGAGCAGTACTTC.

The V call is TRBV11-2, the J call TRBJ2-7; a possible D gene is TRBD2 (7 bases). This CDR3 has 17 residues. Trimming pared 0 bases from V and 2 bases from J, leaving 17 bases between. Looked up from germline, CDR1 is SGHAT and CDR2 is FQNNGV. CDR3 sequence: CASSLDAFGGAPYEQYF. In DNA, the CDR3 is TGTGCCAGCAGCTTAGACGCATTTGGGGGGGCACCCTACGAGCAGTACTTC.

The V and J genes are TRBV11-3 and TRBJ2-2; tentatively, D is TRBD2 (6 bases). The germline V and J ends were trimmed by 6 bases and 2 bases, with 13 bases remaining between them. The CDR3 loop spans 15 amino acids. Per the germline V gene, CDR1 is SGHNT and CDR2 is YENEEA. The CDR3, as DNA: TGTGCCAGCAGACAGAGCGGGCGTAACACCGGGGAGCTGTTTTTT. Its protein product is CASRQSGRNTGELFF.

Written as DNA, the CDR3 is TGTGCCAGCAAAACTAGCGGGCCCGGGGAGCTGTTTTTT. As protein: CASKTSGPGELFF. The V call is TRBV6-1, the J call TRBJ2-2, with 9 nucleotides matching TRBD2. The CDR3 spans 13 residues. Germline lookup yields CDR1 MNHNS and CDR2 SASEGT. J gave up 6 bases and V 7 bases, and 3 bases lay outside the gene matches.

The J gene is TRBJ2-3, the V gene TRBV7-8; 7 positions match TRBD1. The ends lost 4 bases at V and 6 bases at J; junction bases unmatched: 10. The germline gives CDR1 SGHVS, CDR2 FQNEAQ. CDR3 length equals 15 residues. The CDR3 sequence is CASSWGIGGWDTQYF. CDR3 nucleotides: TGTGCCAGCAGCTGGGGAATAGGGGGCTGGGATACGCAGTATTTT.

The chain employs TRBV18 and TRBJ2-1, with 7 bases matching TRBD2. Germline CDR1 KGHSH, CDR2 LQKENI. There are 15 residues in the CDR3. Germline trimming cut 1 base from V and 7 bases from J; bases unmatched to any gene: 7. The CDR3 loop reads CASSPLAGVENEQFF. CDR3 DNA sequence: TGTGCCAGCTCACCACTGGCGGGAGTGGAGAATGAGCAGTTCTTC.

The chain joins TRBV6-5 to TRBJ2-7, with TRBD1 matching 11 bases. The CDR3 length is 13 residues. Per germline, CDR1 MNHEY and CDR2 SVGAGI. Unmatched junction bases numbered 4, after V lost 6 bases and J lost 6 bases. The CDR3 protein is CASSRTGGLEQYF. The CDR3 DNA reads as TGTGCCAGCAGCCGGACAGGGGGCCTCGAGCAGTACTTC.